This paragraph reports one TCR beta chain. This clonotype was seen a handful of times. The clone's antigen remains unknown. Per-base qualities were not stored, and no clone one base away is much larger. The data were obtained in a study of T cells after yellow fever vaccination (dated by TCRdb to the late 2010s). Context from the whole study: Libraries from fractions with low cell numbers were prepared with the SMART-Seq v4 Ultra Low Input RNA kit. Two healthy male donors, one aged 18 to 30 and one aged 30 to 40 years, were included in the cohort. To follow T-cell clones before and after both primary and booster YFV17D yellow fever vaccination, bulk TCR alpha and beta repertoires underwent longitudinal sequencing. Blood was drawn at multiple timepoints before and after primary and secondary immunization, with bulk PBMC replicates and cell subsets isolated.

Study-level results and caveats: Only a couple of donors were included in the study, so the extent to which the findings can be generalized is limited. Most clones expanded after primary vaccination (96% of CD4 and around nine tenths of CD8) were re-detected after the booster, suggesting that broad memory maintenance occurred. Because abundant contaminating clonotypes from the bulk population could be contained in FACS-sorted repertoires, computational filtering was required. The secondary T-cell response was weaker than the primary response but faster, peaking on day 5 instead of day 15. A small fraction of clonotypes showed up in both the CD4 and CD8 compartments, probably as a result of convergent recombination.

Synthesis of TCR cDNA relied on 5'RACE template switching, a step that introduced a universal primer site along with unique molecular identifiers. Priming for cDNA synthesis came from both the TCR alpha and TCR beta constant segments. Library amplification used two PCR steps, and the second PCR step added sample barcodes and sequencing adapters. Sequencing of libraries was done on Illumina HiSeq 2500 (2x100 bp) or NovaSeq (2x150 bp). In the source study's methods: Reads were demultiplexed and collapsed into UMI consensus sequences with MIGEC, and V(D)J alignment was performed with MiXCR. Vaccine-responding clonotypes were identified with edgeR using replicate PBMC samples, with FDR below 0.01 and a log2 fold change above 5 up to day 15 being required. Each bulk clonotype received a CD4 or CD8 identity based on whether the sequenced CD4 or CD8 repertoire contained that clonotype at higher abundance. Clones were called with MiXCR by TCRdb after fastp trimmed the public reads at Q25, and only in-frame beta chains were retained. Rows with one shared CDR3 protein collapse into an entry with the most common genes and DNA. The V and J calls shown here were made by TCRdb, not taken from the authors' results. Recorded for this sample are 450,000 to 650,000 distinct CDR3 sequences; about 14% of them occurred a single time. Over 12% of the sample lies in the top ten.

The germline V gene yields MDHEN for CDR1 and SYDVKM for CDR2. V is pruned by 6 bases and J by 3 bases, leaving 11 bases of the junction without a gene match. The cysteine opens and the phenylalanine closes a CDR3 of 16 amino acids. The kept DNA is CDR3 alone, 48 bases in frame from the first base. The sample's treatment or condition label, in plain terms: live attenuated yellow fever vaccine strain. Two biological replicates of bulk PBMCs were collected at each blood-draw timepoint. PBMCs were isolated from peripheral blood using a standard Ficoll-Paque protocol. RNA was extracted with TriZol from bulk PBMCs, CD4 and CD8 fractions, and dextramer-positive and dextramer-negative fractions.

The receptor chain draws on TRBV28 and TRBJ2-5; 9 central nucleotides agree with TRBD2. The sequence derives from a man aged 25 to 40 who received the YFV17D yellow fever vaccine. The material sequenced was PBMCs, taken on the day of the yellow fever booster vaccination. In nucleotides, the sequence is TGTGCCAGCAGCAACCAACGGGTAGCGGGAGAAGAGACCCAGTACTTC. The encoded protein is CASSNQRVAGEETQYF.